One and the same sample provided the 2 T cell receptor beta chains below, sequenced in a study of CD8 T cells in ankylosing spondylitis. Antigen specificity for these receptors is unknown. Findings and caveats of the study: Ankylosing spondylitis blood appeared to carry a characteristic TCR beta motif of roughly 8 highly homologous variants.

TCRdb analysed the 5' RACE reads with MiXCR anew, one entry per CDR3 protein. Of more than 500,000 distinct CDR3 sequences in the sample, approximately 5.3% are singletons; the top ten hold approximately 3.5%. The sequenced sample consisted of blood, either unsorted or a sorted T cell fraction (not recorded which). The receptor set was obtained from a male donor with ankylosing spondylitis.

There are a few counts of this clonotype. The chain employs TRBV29-1 and TRBJ2-3; possibly TRBD1 for D (5 bases). Germline-derived CDR1 and CDR2 are SQVTM and ANQGSEA. Trimming stripped 6 bases from V and 2 bases from J, with 12 bases between. The CDR3 is 13 residues long. CDR3 sequence: CSVKGPATDTQYF. CDR3 sequence (DNA): TGCAGCGTCAAGGGGCCGGCCACAGATACGCAGTATTTT.

Only a few counts were recorded for this clonotype. This chain joins TRBV28 and TRBJ1-5, with 9 bases aligning to TRBD1. With V trimmed by 11 bases and J by 4 bases, 12 bases remained unmatched. The CDR3 is made up of 15 amino acids. Germline V gene data show CDR1 as MDHEN and CDR2 as SYDVKM. The CDR3 sequence: CAGALRGQGNQPQHF. The CDR3 DNA follows: TGTGCCGGGGCATTAAGAGGACAGGGGAATCAGCCCCAGCATTTT.